The text below deals with one T cell receptor beta chain. Repertoires were generated with immunoSEQ multiplex PCR, while TCRdb's copy carries only in-frame clones and drops some. The sample consists of 15,000 to 20,000 clones, approximately 91% of them appearing once. V gave up 5 bases and J gave up 8 bases, with 9 bases separating them. The CDR3 loop spans 11 amino acids. The data are from a study of blood T cell repertoires in COVID-19. Study-level background: Sites in the United States, Italy and Spain provided acute and convalescent COVID-19 samples.

The TCR was taken from a human donor in a cohort sampled during active COVID-19. The chain combines TRBV12-3 or TRBV12-4 with TRBJ1-2; D not resolved. Input material: peripheral blood. In nucleotides, the CDR3 is TGTGCCAGCAGTCGAGGGAGGGGCTACACCTTC. It yields the protein CASSRGRGYTF.